Listed below are T cell receptor beta chains from one sample, sequenced in a study of OX40 agonist ivuxolimab in advanced cancers. Sequenced by immunoSEQ multiplex PCR; TCRdb stores in-frame clones only, minus some. The sample records 25,000 to 35,000 clones, 86% being singletons. The sequencing here drew on CD4+ or CD8+ T cells sorted from blood, taken in a trial of the OX40 agonist ivuxolimab. These TCRs come from an adult with an advanced solid tumor such as melanoma, head and neck, liver or kidney cancer. CDR3s include the opening cysteine and the closing phenylalanine or tryptophan. A D gene is named only where the DNA matches it firmly. The listing skips clone size in some rows; elsewhere it reads once, few, many or a size class.

clone size: NA
D gene: NA
V gene: TRBV28
J gene: TRBJ2-7
CDR3 DNA: TGTGCCAGCAGTTTAACGGGGGGCACGTACGAGCAGTACTTC
CDR3 protein: CASSLTGGTYEQYF

clone size: NA
D gene: NA
V gene: TRBV5-4
J gene: TRBJ2-3
CDR3 DNA: TGTGCCAGCATGGTGGGGGCGCGGGTCACAGATACGCAGTATTTT
CDR3 protein: CASMVGARVTDTQYF

clone size: once
D gene: NA
V gene: TRBV11-3
J gene: TRBJ2-1
CDR3 DNA: TGTGCCAGCAGCTTACACCGTGGAGCAGATGAGCAGTTCTTC
CDR3 protein: CASSLHRGADEQFF

clone size: NA
D gene: TRBD1
V gene: TRBV7-2
J gene: TRBJ1-1
CDR3 DNA: TGTGCCAGCAGCTTAGGGACAGGGGGCAGTATGTCTGAAGCTTTCTTT
CDR3 protein: CASSLGTGGSMSEAFF

clone size: NA
D gene: NA
V gene: TRBV27
J gene: TRBJ1-5
CDR3 DNA: TGTGCCAGCAGTACCACAGTAGGCAATCAGCCCCAGCATTTC
CDR3 protein: CASSTTVGNQPQHF

clone size: NA
D gene: TRBD2
V gene: TRBV28
J gene: TRBJ2-7
CDR3 DNA: TGTGCCAGCAGCCCCCTGGCGGGGGGGTACTACGAGCAGTACTTC
CDR3 protein: CASSPLAGGYYEQYF

clone size: once
D gene: TRBD2
V gene: TRBV7-6
J gene: TRBJ2-7
CDR3 DNA: TGTGCCAGCAGCTTACATAGCGGGGAGGAGCAGTACTTC
CDR3 protein: CASSLHSGEEQYF

clone size: NA
D gene: NA
V gene: TRBV6-6
J gene: TRBJ2-7
CDR3 DNA: TGTGCCAGCAGTTACGCAGGTGTGACCTCCTACGAGCAGTACTTC
CDR3 protein: CASSYAGVTSYEQYF

clone size: NA
D gene: NA
V gene: TRBV12-1
J gene: TRBJ2-1
CDR3 DNA: TGTGCCAGCAGCTTGACTAGCGGGAGTAGGGATGAGCAGTTCTTC
CDR3 protein: CASSLTSGSRDEQFF

clone size: NA
D gene: TRBD1
V gene: TRBV29-1
J gene: TRBJ2-5
CDR3 DNA: TGCAGCGTTGATACAGGGGAAGAGACCCAGTACTTC
CDR3 protein: CSVDTGEETQYF

clone size: NA
D gene: NA
V gene: TRBV4-1
J gene: TRBJ1-6
CDR3 DNA: TGCGCCAGCAGCCAAGAAAGGGCCGTTAATTCACCCCTCCACTTT
CDR3 protein: CASSQERAVNSPLHF

clone size: NA
D gene: NA
V gene: TRBV27
J gene: TRBJ2-7
CDR3 DNA: TGTGCCAGCAGTTCCCTAACTAGCCCCGGATTCTACGAGCAGTACTTC
CDR3 protein: CASSSLTSPGFYEQYF

clone size: NA
D gene: TRBD2
V gene: TRBV4-1
J gene: TRBJ2-7
CDR3 DNA: TGCGCCAGCAGGCCGAGGACCGGGGGGGTCTACGAGCAGTACTTC
CDR3 protein: CASRPRTGGVYEQYF

clone size: NA
D gene: NA
V gene: TRBV19
J gene: TRBJ2-2
CDR3 DNA: TGTGCCAGTAGTCCCCAAGCGTTGGGAACCGGGGAGCTGTTTTTT
CDR3 protein: CASSPQALGTGELFF

clone size: once
D gene: NA
V gene: TRBV28
J gene: TRBJ1-1
CDR3 DNA: TGTGCCAGCAGTACAGGGCCAGCTTTCTTT
CDR3 protein: CASSTGPAFF

clone size: NA
D gene: NA
V gene: TRBV6-5
J gene: TRBJ2-7
CDR3 DNA: TGTGCCAGCAGTCTGCTGACACAAAACTACGAGCAGTACTTC
CDR3 protein: CASSLLTQNYEQYF

clone size: NA
D gene: TRBD1
V gene: TRBV10-1
J gene: TRBJ2-7
CDR3 DNA: TGCGCCAGCAGTGAACGGACAGGCTACGAGCAGTACTTC
CDR3 protein: CASSERTGYEQYF

clone size: NA
D gene: TRBD2
V gene: TRBV7-9
J gene: TRBJ2-1
CDR3 DNA: TGTGCCACCCGAGGGCTGGCGGGAGACTTCAATGAGCAGTTCTTC
CDR3 protein: CATRGLAGDFNEQFF

clone size: NA
D gene: TRBD2
V gene: TRBV6-5
J gene: TRBJ2-5
CDR3 DNA: TGTGCCAGCAGCCCGACTAGCGGGAGCGGAGAGACCCAGTACTTC
CDR3 protein: CASSPTSGSGETQYF

clone size: few
D gene: NA
V gene: TRBV7-9
J gene: TRBJ2-1
CDR3 DNA: TGTGCCGGACGGCGGGGCCATGAGCAGTTCTTC
CDR3 protein: CAGRRGHEQFF

clone size: NA
D gene: NA
V gene: TRBV27
J gene: TRBJ2-7
CDR3 DNA: TGTGCCAGCAGTTCCAATAGAGGACCCTCCTACGAGCAGTACTTC
CDR3 protein: CASSSNRGPSYEQYF

clone size: NA
D gene: NA
V gene: TRBV6-1
J gene: TRBJ2-7
CDR3 DNA: TGTGCCAGCAAGAGCGGGACAGAATCTTTCCTCGAGCAGTACTTC
CDR3 protein: CASKSGTESFLEQYF

clone size: NA
D gene: TRBD1
V gene: TRBV5-6
J gene: TRBJ1-1
CDR3 DNA: TGTGCCAGCAGCTGGGACAGGGGGACAACTGAAGCTTTCTTT
CDR3 protein: CASSWDRGTTEAFF

clone size: NA
D gene: TRBD1
V gene: TRBV13
J gene: TRBJ1-1
CDR3 DNA: TGTGCCAGCAACACAAAGACAGGGGTGGGCACTGAAGCTTTCTTT
CDR3 protein: CASNTKTGVGTEAFF

clone size: NA
D gene: NA
V gene: TRBV5-6
J gene: TRBJ2-5
CDR3 DNA: TGTGCCAGCAGCTTCCCGCGACGGTACCAAGAGACCCAGTACTTC
CDR3 protein: CASSFPRRYQETQYF

clone size: NA
D gene: NA
V gene: TRBV29-1
J gene: TRBJ2-1
CDR3 DNA: TGCAGCGTTTGGGGGCACCACGGCGATGAGCAGTTCTTC
CDR3 protein: CSVWGHHGDEQFF

clone size: NA
D gene: NA
V gene: TRBV25-1
J gene: TRBJ2-3
CDR3 DNA: TGTGCCAGCCTCCGGCGCCCCACAGATACGCAGTATTTT
CDR3 protein: CASLRRPTDTQYF

clone size: few
D gene: NA
V gene: TRBV10-3
J gene: TRBJ2-7
CDR3 DNA: TGTGCCATCCAGAACGGAGGGGACTACGAGCAGTACTTC
CDR3 protein: CAIQNGGDYEQYF

clone size: NA
D gene: NA
V gene: TRBV10-1
J gene: TRBJ2-1
CDR3 DNA: TGCGCCAGCAGTGACTACCCTACCTACAATGAGCAGTTCTTC
CDR3 protein: CASSDYPTYNEQFF

clone size: NA
D gene: TRBD2
V gene: TRBV14
J gene: TRBJ2-1
CDR3 DNA: TGTGCCAGCAGCCAAGATCCGGGACTAGCGGGAGGCTATGAGCAGTTCTTC
CDR3 protein: CASSQDPGLAGGYEQFF

clone size: NA
D gene: NA
V gene: TRBV6-6
J gene: TRBJ2-1
CDR3 DNA: TGTGCCAGCAGTTACTCCCGGACTGCACCGGGGGATGAGCAGTTCTTC
CDR3 protein: CASSYSRTAPGDEQFF

clone size: NA
D gene: NA
V gene: TRBV7-3
J gene: TRBJ2-3
CDR3 DNA: TGTGCCAGCAGCCAAACGGGGGGCGGCACAGATACGCAGTATTTT
CDR3 protein: CASSQTGGGTDTQYF

clone size: NA
D gene: NA
V gene: TRBV7-7
J gene: TRBJ2-7
CDR3 DNA: TGTGCTAGCAGCTTAGGGACGGGGGTAGCCGTTTCCTACGAGCAGTACTTC
CDR3 protein: CASSLGTGVAVSYEQYF

clone size: once
D gene: NA
V gene: TRBV11-1
J gene: TRBJ2-5
CDR3 DNA: TGTGCCAGCAGCTTAATAGAAGAAGAGACCCAGTACTTC
CDR3 protein: CASSLIEEETQYF

clone size: medium-sized
D gene: NA
V gene: TRBV4-1
J gene: TRBJ2-1
CDR3 DNA: TGCGCCAGCAGCCCCGGACAGTACAATGAGCAGTTCTTC
CDR3 protein: CASSPGQYNEQFF

clone size: NA
D gene: TRBD2
V gene: TRBV28
J gene: TRBJ2-5
CDR3 DNA: TGTGCCAGCAGTTTAACGGGGGGACTACAAGAGACCCAGTACTTC
CDR3 protein: CASSLTGGLQETQYF

clone size: once
D gene: NA
V gene: TRBV9
J gene: TRBJ2-1
CDR3 DNA: TGTGCCAGCAGGCCAGGAAGCTCCTACAATGAGCAGTTCTTC
CDR3 protein: CASRPGSSYNEQFF

clone size: medium-sized
D gene: NA
V gene: TRBV29-1
J gene: TRBJ1-1
CDR3 DNA: TGCAGCGGTGAATACACTGAAGCTTTCTTT
CDR3 protein: CSGEYTEAFF

clone size: NA
D gene: NA
V gene: TRBV2
J gene: TRBJ2-1
CDR3 DNA: TGTGCCAGCAGTGAAGCTGTACGTGGCAATGAGCAGTTCTTC
CDR3 protein: CASSEAVRGNEQFF

clone size: NA
D gene: NA
V gene: TRBV27
J gene: TRBJ2-3
CDR3 DNA: TGTGCCAGCAGTTTATCCTCCACAGATACGCAGTATTTT
CDR3 protein: CASSLSSTDTQYF

clone size: NA
D gene: NA
V gene: TRBV28
J gene: TRBJ2-7
CDR3 DNA: TGTGCCAGCAGTTTAGGGATGGGGACGGAGGACCCGAGGCTATCAGGGGACGAGCAGTACTTC
CDR3 protein: CASSLGMGTEDPRLSGDEQYF

clone size: NA
D gene: NA
V gene: TRBV28
J gene: TRBJ2-3
CDR3 DNA: TGTGCCAGCAGTGTCGTATTGGGTTGGGACTCAGATACGCAGTATTTT
CDR3 protein: CASSVVLGWDSDTQYF

clone size: NA
D gene: NA
V gene: TRBV6-5
J gene: TRBJ2-3
CDR3 DNA: TGTGCCAGCAGCCTCGGAAATACGCAGTATTTT
CDR3 protein: CASSLGNTQYF

clone size: NA
D gene: NA
V gene: TRBV4-1
J gene: TRBJ1-6
CDR3 DNA: TGCGCCAGCAGCGAACGGGGGGATAATTCACCCCTCCACTTT
CDR3 protein: CASSERGDNSPLHF

clone size: NA
D gene: NA
V gene: TRBV28
J gene: TRBJ2-1
CDR3 DNA: TGTGCCAGCACGGGCTCTCTCAATGAGCAGTTCTTC
CDR3 protein: CASTGSLNEQFF

clone size: once
D gene: NA
V gene: TRBV29-1
J gene: TRBJ1-2
CDR3 DNA: TGCAGCGTTGAAGAACTCAGGCGGAGCTATGGCTACACCTTC
CDR3 protein: CSVEELRRSYGYTF

clone size: NA
D gene: NA
V gene: TRBV7-9
J gene: TRBJ2-5
CDR3 DNA: TGTGCCAGCAGTGATGCTTTGTCGGGAAAGGCGGAGACCCAGTACTTC
CDR3 protein: CASSDALSGKAETQYF

clone size: few
D gene: TRBD2
V gene: TRBV11-2
J gene: TRBJ2-2
CDR3 DNA: TGTGCCAGCAGGGGACTAGCGGGAGAGGGGCTGTTTTTT
CDR3 protein: CASRGLAGEGLFF

clone size: NA
D gene: TRBD1
V gene: TRBV6-1
J gene: TRBJ2-7
CDR3 DNA: TGTGCCATCAGTGACTCCGGGACAGGGATAAACGAGCAGTACTTC
CDR3 protein: CAISDSGTGINEQYF

clone size: NA
D gene: NA
V gene: TRBV5-1
J gene: TRBJ2-2
CDR3 DNA: TGCGCCAGCAGCTTGGTGCCCGGGGAGCTGTTTTTT
CDR3 protein: CASSLVPGELFF

clone size: NA
D gene: NA
V gene: TRBV7-8
J gene: TRBJ2-6
CDR3 DNA: TGTGCCAGCAGCCTACAGCTCCCGCCTTACTCTGGGGCCAACGTCCTGACTTTC
CDR3 protein: CASSLQLPPYSGANVLTF

clone size: NA
D gene: NA
V gene: TRBV10-2
J gene: TRBJ1-6
CDR3 DNA: TGCGCCAGCAGTGAGGGAATCAATAATTCACCCCTCCACTTT
CDR3 protein: CASSEGINNSPLHF

clone size: NA
D gene: TRBD1
V gene: TRBV30
J gene: TRBJ1-2
CDR3 DNA: TGTGCCTGGAGTGTACTGGCAGGGGGAAGCGGCTACACCTTC
CDR3 protein: CAWSVLAGGSGYTF

clone size: NA
D gene: NA
V gene: TRBV28
J gene: TRBJ1-2
CDR3 DNA: TGTGCCGGGGAGTCCCGAGTTGGCTACACCTTC
CDR3 protein: CAGESRVGYTF

clone size: NA
D gene: NA
V gene: TRBV2
J gene: TRBJ1-4
CDR3 DNA: TGTGCCAGCAGTGCCGATCGTCCCGCAACTAATGAAAAACTGTTTTTT
CDR3 protein: CASSADRPATNEKLFF

clone size: NA
D gene: TRBD1
V gene: TRBV5-6
J gene: TRBJ2-7
CDR3 DNA: TGTGCCAGCAGCTTACAGGGGAACGAGCAGTACTTC
CDR3 protein: CASSLQGNEQYF

clone size: NA
D gene: NA
V gene: TRBV12-2
J gene: TRBJ2-1
CDR3 DNA: TGTGCAAGTCGCTGGTCCTTTCGGACTAGCGGGAACTCCTACAATGAGCAGTTCTTC
CDR3 protein: CASRWSFRTSGNSYNEQFF

clone size: NA
D gene: NA
V gene: TRBV4-1
J gene: TRBJ2-7
CDR3 DNA: TGCGCCAGCAGCCAAGAGATTGAGGGGACCGAGCAGTACTTC
CDR3 protein: CASSQEIEGTEQYF